These 15 T cell receptor beta chains were sequenced from one sample in a study of identical twins. TCRdb independently ran MiXCR on the 5' RACE reads; one entry per CDR3 protein. The sample lists hundreds of thousands of distinct CDR3 sequences; around 8.3% were seen once. Another study also made use of these data, one on yellow fever vaccine responses in identical twins.

The sequenced material came from PBMCs. All receptors derive from a woman aged 18-30 years in good health.

The rearrangement uses TRBV7-9 and TRBJ2-7, with TRBD1 matching 8 bases. CDR3 size: 15 residues. Germline V gene data show CDR1 as SEHNR and CDR2 as FQNEAQ (reference sequence). The ends lost 5 bases at V and 0 bases at J; junction bases unmatched: 6. CDR3 sequence: CASSDRDRSSYEQYF. CDR3 nucleotide sequence: TGTGCCAGCAGCGACCGGGACAGGAGCTCCTACGAGCAGTACTTC.

This clonotype was seen repeatedly, ten times or more. This chain uses TRBV7-2 with TRBJ2-5; maybe TRBD2 (7 bases). Germline V gene sequence: CDR1 SGHTA, CDR2 FQGNSA. The CDR3 spans 13 residues. The V gene lost 5 bases and the J gene lost 5 bases, with 12 bases spanning the gap. The CDR3 spells CASSHRGGETQYF. The CDR3 DNA sequence: TGTGCCAGCAGCCATAGGGGGGGGGAGACCCAGTACTTC.

This clonotype was observed at least ten times. V and J are TRBV27 and TRBJ2-3; D call uncertain. From germline, CDR1 is MNHEY and CDR2 SMNVEV (reference sequence). The CDR3 covers 15 residues. The germline V and J ends were trimmed by 8 bases and 2 bases, with 17 bases remaining between them. CDR3 loop: CASWTAEHDTDTQYF. CDR3 nucleotide sequence: TGTGCCAGCTGGACGGCTGAGCATGACACAGATACGCAGTATTTT.

This clonotype was observed many times. V and J are TRBV12-3 or TRBV12-4 and TRBJ2-3, with 8 bases identical to TRBD2. After removal of 6 bases from V and 3 bases from J, the junction contained 14 bases not matched to a gene. The CDR3 length is 17 residues. This chain's CDR3 is CASSTAPGGGITDTQYF. The CDR3 nucleotides read TGTGCCAGCAGCACAGCGCCCGGGGGGGGCATTACAGATACGCAGTATTTT.

The J gene is TRBJ2-7, the V gene TRBV27; 7 bases align to TRBD1. After removal of 3 bases from V and 1 base from J, the junction contained 6 bases not matched to a gene. From germline, CDR1 is MNHEY and CDR2 SMNVEV (reference sequence). The CDR3 contains 15 residues. The DNA of the CDR3 is TGTGCCAGCAGTTTGTCACCGGGACAGTCCTACGAGCAGTACTTC. This gives the protein CASSLSPGQSYEQYF.

The chain has TRBV9 and TRBJ1-6; D is unclear. Trimming took 0 bases from V and 0 from J, leaving 10 bases between them. The CDR3 has 17 residues. Per germline, CDR1 SGDLS and CDR2 YYNGEE. The CDR3 sequence: CASSVDVGNSYNSPLHF. CDR3 in DNA: TGTGCCAGCAGCGTAGATGTGGGAAACTCCTATAATTCACCCCTCCACTTT. The variable domain in full, with the rest retrieved from reference TRBV9 and TRBJ1-6, is DSGVTQTPKHLITATGQRVTLRCSPRSGDLSVYWYQQSLDQGLQFLIQYYNGEERAKGNILERFSAQQFPDLHSELNLSSLELGDSALYFCASSVDVGNSYNSPLHFGNGTRLTVT.

A few counts support this clonotype. This chain uses TRBV3-1 with TRBJ2-1; 11 bases map to TRBD2. Germline V gene data show CDR1 as LGHDT and CDR2 as YNNKEL (reference sequence). The CDR3 extends over 17 amino acids. The junction had 4 bases not matched to a gene; V was cut back by 1 base and J by 2 bases. The CDR3 loop is CASSQVLAGGPYNEQFF. Here the CDR3 DNA reads TGTGCCAGCAGCCAAGTCCTAGCGGGGGGCCCCTACAATGAGCAGTTCTTC.

There are a few counts of this clonotype. The chain recombines TRBV20-1 with TRBJ2-3, with TRBD2 matching 14 bases. The germline CDR1 and CDR2 sequences are DFQATT and SNEGSKA (reference sequence). The CDR3 length is 21 residues. V dropped 4 bases and J dropped 4; count of bases not matched to a gene: 22. CDR3 coding DNA: TGCAGTGCTACCCGTGTGGCTGGACAGGGGACTAGCGGGAGTCTCGCAGATACGCAGTATTTT. Its translation is CSATRVAGQGTSGSLADTQYF.

The chain couples TRBV12-3 or TRBV12-4 to TRBJ2-3; TRBD1 aligns across 9 bases. This CDR3 has 15 residues. J lost 4 bases, V lost 2 bases, and 4 bases had no gene match. DNA for the CDR3: TGTGCCAGCAGTTTAAGGGACAGGGCGTCAGATACGCAGTATTTT. This gives the protein CASSLRDRASDTQYF.

The chain carries TRBV9 and TRBJ2-5; tentative D call: TRBD1 (7 bases). V lost 0 bases and J 5 bases, leaving 11 bases between the germline ends. The CDR3 contains 14 residues. Germline V gene lookup returns CDR1 SGDLS and CDR2 YYNGEE. CDR3 nucleotides: TGTGCCAGCAGCGTAGTTGGAGGGGGCGAGACCCAGTACTTC. The encoded protein is CASSVVGGGETQYF.

The chain combines TRBV7-2 with TRBJ2-1; 8 bases map to TRBD1. Germline CDR1 is SGHTA and CDR2 is FQGNSA. Unmatched junction bases numbered 9, after V lost 5 bases and J lost 0 bases. The CDR3 covers 17 residues. In DNA, the CDR3 is TGTGCCAGCAGCGTTACGACAGGGGTGGGCTCCTACAATGAGCAGTTCTTC. This codes for CASSVTTGVGSYNEQFF. The entire variable domain, with the rest obtained from reference TRBV7-2 and TRBJ2-1, is as follows: GAGVSQSPSNKVTEKGKDVELRCDPISGHTALYWYRQSLGQGLEFLIYFQGNSAPDKSGLPSDRFSAERTGGSVSTLTIQRTQQEDSAVYLCASSVTTGVGSYNEQFFGPGTRLTVL.

This clonotype was seen a single time. A single base separates this from a much larger clone, so it may be a read error. J is TRBJ2-7 and V is TRBV5-1; TRBD2 aligns across 8 bases. The CDR3 is 14 residues long. J lost 3 bases, V lost 0 bases, and 2 bases had no gene match. The germline CDR1 and CDR2 sequences are SGHRS and YFSETQ. CDR3 loop: CASSLGRGDYEQYF. The CDR3 nucleotides are TGCGCCAGCAGCTTGGGGCGGGGGGACTACGAGCAGTACTTC.

This clonotype was counted between two and nine times. The chain links TRBV6-5 to TRBJ1-3, with a tentative D call TRBD1 (5 bases). Germline CDR1 and CDR2: MNHEY and SVGAGI. V was cut by 0 bases and J by 7 bases, with 16 bases left in between. This CDR3 has 16 amino acids. CDR3 nucleotide sequence: TGTGCCAGCAGTTACTCGAATCAGGGTTCGACCAACACCATATATTTT. It translates to CASSYSNQGSTNTIYF.

As to this clonotype: Just one base apart from a much larger clone, this may be a read error. This chain links TRBV4-1 with TRBJ2-2; D gene ambiguous. V lost 3 bases to trimming and J lost 1 base, with 9 bases between them. Germline V CDR1 and CDR2: MGHRA, YSYEKL. This CDR3 spans 15 amino acids. CDR3: CASSQVSLNTGELFF. The CDR3, as DNA: TGCGCCAGCAGCCAGGTCAGTCTGAACACCGGGGAGCTGTTTTTT.

This clonotype has ten or more counts. V and J are TRBV12-3 or TRBV12-4 and TRBJ2-2, with 8 bases matching TRBD1. The CDR3 has 14 residues. The J segment lost 4 bases and the V segment lost 6 bases, leaving 4 bases of the junction unmatched. The DNA for the CDR3 is TGTGCCAGCAGCTCAGGGGGCAGCACCGGGGAGCTGTTTTTT. Protein: CASSSGGSTGELFF.